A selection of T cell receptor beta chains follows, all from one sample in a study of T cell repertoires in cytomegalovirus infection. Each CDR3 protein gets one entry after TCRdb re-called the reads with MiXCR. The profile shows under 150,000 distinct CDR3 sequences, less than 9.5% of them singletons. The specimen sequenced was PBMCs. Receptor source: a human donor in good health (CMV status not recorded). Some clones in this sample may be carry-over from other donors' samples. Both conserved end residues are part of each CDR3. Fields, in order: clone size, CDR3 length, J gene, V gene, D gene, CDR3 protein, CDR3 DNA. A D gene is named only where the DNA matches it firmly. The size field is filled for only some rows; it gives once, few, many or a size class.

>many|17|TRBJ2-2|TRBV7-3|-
CASSYSPTATNTGELFF
TGTGCCAGCAGCTACTCCCCGACAGCCACGAACACCGGGGAGCTGTTTTTT
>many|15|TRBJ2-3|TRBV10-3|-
CAIRGVKAGTDTQYF
TGTGCCATCAGGGGGGTTAAGGCGGGTACGGATACGCAGTATTTT
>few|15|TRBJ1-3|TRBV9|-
CASSDDPTAGNTIYF
TGTGCCAGCAGCGACGACCCAACGGCGGGAAACACCATATATTTT
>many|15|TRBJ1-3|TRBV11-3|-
CASSLDEGHGNTIYF
TGTGCCAGCAGCTTAGATGAAGGGCATGGAAACACCATATATTTT
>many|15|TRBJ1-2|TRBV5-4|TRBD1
CASSSSGGWVYGYTF
TGTGCCAGCAGCTCTTCAGGGGGCTGGGTCTATGGCTACACCTTC
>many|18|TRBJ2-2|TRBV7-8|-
CASSLGHRSPTTSGELFF
TGTGCCAGCAGCTTGGGCCACCGGTCCCCAACTACCTCCGGGGAGCTGTTTTTT
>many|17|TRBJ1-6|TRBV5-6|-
CASSGMRDGSYNSPLHF
TGTGCCAGCAGCGGGATGAGGGACGGCTCCTATAATTCACCCCTCCACTTT
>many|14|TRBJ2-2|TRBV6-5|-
CASRPTRATGELFF
TGTGCCAGCAGACCAACTAGGGCCACCGGGGAGCTGTTTTTT
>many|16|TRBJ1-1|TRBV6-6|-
CASSRRLTASNTEAFF
TGTGCCAGCAGTCGACGGTTGACAGCGTCGAACACTGAAGCTTTCTTT
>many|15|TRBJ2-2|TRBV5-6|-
CASNNQGSNTGELFF
TGTGCCAGCAACAACCAGGGATCAAACACCGGGGAGCTGTTTTTT
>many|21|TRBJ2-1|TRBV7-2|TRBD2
CASSYPSLAGGPPSSYNEQFF
TGTGCCAGCAGCTATCCCTCACTAGCGGGGGGTCCTCCCAGCTCCTACAATGAGCAGTTCTTC
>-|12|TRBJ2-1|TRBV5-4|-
CASSLVAGEQFF
TGTGCCAGCAGCTTGGTGGCGGGTGAGCAGTTCTTC
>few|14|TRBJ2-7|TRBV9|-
CASSFESSSYEQYF
TGTGCCAGCAGCTTTGAATCGTCCTCCTACGAGCAGTACTTC
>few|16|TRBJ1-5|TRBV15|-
CATSGGNLNSNQPQHF
TGTGCCACCTCAGGAGGGAATCTAAATAGCAATCAGCCCCAGCATTTT
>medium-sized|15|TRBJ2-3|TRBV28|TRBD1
CASSFAGTGRDTQYF
TGTGCCAGCAGTTTCGCCGGGACAGGGAGGGATACGCAGTATTTT
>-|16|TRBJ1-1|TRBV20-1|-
CSARDLRRQKNTEAFF
TGCAGTGCTAGAGATCTCAGGAGACAGAAGAACACTGAAGCTTTCTTT
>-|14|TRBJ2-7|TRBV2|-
CASSSSRGSNEQYF
TGTGCCAGCAGTTCGTCCCGGGGGAGCAACGAGCAGTACTTC
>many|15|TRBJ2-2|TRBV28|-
CASSFAGGLTGELFF
TGTGCCAGCAGTTTTGCCGGCGGCCTCACCGGGGAGCTGTTTTTT
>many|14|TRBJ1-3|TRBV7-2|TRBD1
CASSAWGQGDTIYF
TGTGCCAGCAGCGCCTGGGGACAGGGAGACACCATATATTTT
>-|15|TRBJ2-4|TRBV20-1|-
CSARDPTEAKNIQYF
TGCAGTGCTAGAGATCCGACCGAAGCCAAAAACATTCAGTACTTC
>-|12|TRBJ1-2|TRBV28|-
CASSWASTGYTF
TGTGCCAGCAGTTGGGCTTCAACTGGCTACACCTTC
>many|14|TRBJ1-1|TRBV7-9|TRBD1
CASSIQGMNTEAFF
TGTGCCAGCAGCATACAGGGGATGAACACTGAAGCTTTCTTT
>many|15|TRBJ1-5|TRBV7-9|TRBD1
CASSTTGAGNQPQHF
TGTGCCAGCAGCACAACAGGGGCGGGCAATCAGCCCCAGCATTTT
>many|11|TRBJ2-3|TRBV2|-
CASNLGVTQYF
TGTGCCAGCAATCTCGGAGTTACGCAGTATTTT
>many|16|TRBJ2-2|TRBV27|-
CASSFRNFGGTGELFF
TGTGCCAGCAGTTTCCGAAACTTTGGGGGCACCGGGGAGCTGTTTTTT
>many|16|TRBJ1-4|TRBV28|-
CASSSLPGTKNEKLFF
TGTGCCAGCAGTTCACTTCCCGGGACAAAGAACGAAAAACTGTTTTTT
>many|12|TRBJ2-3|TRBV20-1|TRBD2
CSAMAGADTQYF
TGCAGTGCTATGGCGGGGGCAGATACGCAGTATTTT
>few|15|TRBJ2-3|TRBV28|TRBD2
CASSPRGRGTDTQYF
TGTGCCAGCAGTCCGCGGGGGAGAGGGACAGATACGCAGTATTTT
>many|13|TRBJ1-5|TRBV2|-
CASRPTANQPQHF
TGTGCCAGCAGACCTACAGCTAATCAGCCCCAGCATTTT
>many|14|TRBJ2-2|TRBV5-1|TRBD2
CASKRGTNTGELFF
TGCGCCAGCAAGCGGGGAACGAACACCGGGGAGCTGTTTTTT
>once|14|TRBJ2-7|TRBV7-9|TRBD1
CASSLGQYENELYF
TGTGCCAGCAGCCTGGGACAGTACGAAAACGAGCTGTACTTC
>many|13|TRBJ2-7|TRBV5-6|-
CASSHRDLGEQYF
TGTGCCAGCAGCCACCGGGATCTGGGCGAGCAGTACTTC
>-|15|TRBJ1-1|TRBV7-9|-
CASTRALNPNTEAFF
TGTGCCAGCACTCGGGCCCTTAACCCTAACACTGAAGCTTTCTTT
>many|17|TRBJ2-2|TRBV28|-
CASTLPRDWKITGELFF
TGTGCCAGCACCCTGCCTCGGGACTGGAAGATTACCGGGGAGCTGTTTTTT
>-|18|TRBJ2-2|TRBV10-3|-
CAIRLLEGDITNTGELFF
TGTGCCATCAGACTTTTGGAAGGGGACATCACGAACACCGGGGAGCTGTTTTTT
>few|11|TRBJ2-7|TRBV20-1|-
CSARVGVEQYF
TGCAGTGCTAGGGTAGGGGTCGAGCAGTACTTC
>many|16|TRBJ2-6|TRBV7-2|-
CASSFGRLSGANVLTF
TGTGCCAGCAGCTTCGGCAGACTCTCTGGGGCCAACGTCCTGACTTTC
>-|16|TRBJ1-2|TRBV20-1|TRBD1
CSAPLGQVAPGYGYTF
TGCAGTGCTCCCCTGGGACAGGTGGCTCCCGGCTATGGCTACACCTTC
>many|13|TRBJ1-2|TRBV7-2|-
CASSLGQPYGYTF
TGTGCCAGCAGCTTAGGGCAGCCCTATGGCTACACCTTC
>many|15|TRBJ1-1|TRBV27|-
CASNPRGMFDTEAFF
TGTGCCAGCAATCCTCGGGGGATGTTTGACACTGAAGCTTTCTTT
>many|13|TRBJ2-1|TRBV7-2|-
CASSYNRDNEQFF
TGTGCCAGCAGCTATAACAGGGATAATGAGCAGTTCTTC
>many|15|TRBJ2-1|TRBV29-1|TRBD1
CSVDGPGQLYNEQFF
TGCAGCGTTGATGGGCCGGGACAGTTGTACAATGAGCAGTTCTTC
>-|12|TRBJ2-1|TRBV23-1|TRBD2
CASRAPGGEQFF
TGCGCCAGCAGGGCGCCCGGGGGGGAGCAGTTCTTC
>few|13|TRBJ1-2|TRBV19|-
CASSIAGDGGYTF
TGTGCCAGTAGTATAGCAGGGGATGGAGGCTACACCTTC
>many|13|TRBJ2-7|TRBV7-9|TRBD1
CASSRTGGYEQYF
TGTGCCAGCAGCCGGACAGGGGGCTACGAGCAGTACTTC
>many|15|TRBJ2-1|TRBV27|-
CASSKTSGAYNEQFF
TGTGCCAGCAGTAAGACATCGGGGGCGTACAATGAGCAGTTCTTC
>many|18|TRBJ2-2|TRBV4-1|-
CASSQLGGGASNTGELFF
TGCGCCAGCAGCCAACTCGGTGGAGGGGCTTCAAACACCGGGGAGCTGTTTTTT
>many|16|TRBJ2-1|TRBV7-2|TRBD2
CASNKGGTRSYNEQFF
TGTGCCAGCAACAAAGGGGGGACTAGGTCCTACAATGAGCAGTTCTTC
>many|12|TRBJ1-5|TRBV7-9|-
CASSYERQPQHF
TGTGCCAGCAGCTACGAGCGTCAGCCCCAGCATTTT
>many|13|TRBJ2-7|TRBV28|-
CASSLLGSYEQYF
TGTGCCAGCAGTTTATTGGGGTCCTACGAGCAGTACTTC
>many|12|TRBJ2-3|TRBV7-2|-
CASSSRGGTQYF
TGTGCCAGCAGCTCTAGGGGTGGTACGCAGTATTTT
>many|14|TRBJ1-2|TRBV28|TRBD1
CASSPQGQNYGYTF
TGTGCCAGCAGTCCCCAGGGACAGAACTATGGCTACACCTTC
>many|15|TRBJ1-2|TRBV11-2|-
CASSLDLVVTYGYTF
TGTGCCAGCAGCTTAGATCTGGTGGTTACCTATGGCTACACCTTC
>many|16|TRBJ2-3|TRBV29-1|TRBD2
CSVEDPGTSPPITQYF
TGCAGCGTTGAAGATCCCGGGACTAGCCCGCCCATTACGCAGTATTTT
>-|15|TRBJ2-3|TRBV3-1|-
CASSQAITSTDTQYF
TGTGCCAGCAGCCAAGCAATTACGTCCACAGATACGCAGTATTTT
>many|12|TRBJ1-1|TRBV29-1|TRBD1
CSVVTGGTEAFF
TGCAGCGTTGTCACAGGGGGCACTGAAGCTTTCTTT
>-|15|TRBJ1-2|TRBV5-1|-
CASSRGPRDNYGYTF
TGCGCCAGCAGCAGGGGCCCCAGGGATAACTATGGCTACACCTTC
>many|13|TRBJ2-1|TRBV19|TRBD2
CASSTRTSGEQFF
TGTGCCAGTAGTACCCGGACTAGCGGTGAGCAGTTCTTC
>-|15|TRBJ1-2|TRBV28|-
CASSSYPDSTRGYTF
TGTGCCAGCAGTTCTTATCCGGACAGCACGCGGGGCTACACCTTC
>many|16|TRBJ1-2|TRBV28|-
CASSPTLTSSNYGYTF
TGTGCCAGCAGTCCCACCCTGACATCGTCCAACTATGGCTACACCTTC